This T cell receptor (beta chain) appears in the sequencing data of a study of lymphopenia after photon versus proton radiotherapy. The repertoire was sequenced with immunoSEQ multiplex PCR; TCRdb's copy has only in-frame clones and lacks some. This sample has about 20,000 clones; roughly 90% occur once, and the top ten carry over 1.5%. Germline CDR1 reads LNHDA; CDR2 reads SQIVND (reference sequence). The V and J ends lost 6 bases and 2 bases, in that order; junction bases with no gene match: 8. The CDR3 totals 15 residues. The source of this sequence is a woman in her thirties or forties with cholangiocarcinoma. This sample comprised peripheral blood, obtained from a patient treated with photon-based radiotherapy. The J gene is TRBJ2-7, the V gene TRBV19; 9 nucleotides match TRBD1. The CDR3 DNA is TGTGCCAGTAGCATAACCGGGACAGGGCCCTACGAGCAGTACTTC. Translation gives CASSITGTGPYEQYF.